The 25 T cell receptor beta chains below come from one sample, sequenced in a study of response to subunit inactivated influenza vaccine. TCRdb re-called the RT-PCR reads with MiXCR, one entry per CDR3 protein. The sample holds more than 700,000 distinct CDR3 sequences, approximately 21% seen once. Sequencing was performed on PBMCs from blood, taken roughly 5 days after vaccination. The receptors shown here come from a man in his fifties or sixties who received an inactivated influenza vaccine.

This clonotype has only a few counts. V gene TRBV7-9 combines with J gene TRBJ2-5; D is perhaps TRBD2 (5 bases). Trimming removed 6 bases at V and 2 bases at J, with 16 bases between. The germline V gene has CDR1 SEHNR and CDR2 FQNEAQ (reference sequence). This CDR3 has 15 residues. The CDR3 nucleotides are TGTGCCAGCAGTCCGCAGCTAAGCGGACAAGAGACCCAGTACTTC. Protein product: CASSPQLSGQETQYF.

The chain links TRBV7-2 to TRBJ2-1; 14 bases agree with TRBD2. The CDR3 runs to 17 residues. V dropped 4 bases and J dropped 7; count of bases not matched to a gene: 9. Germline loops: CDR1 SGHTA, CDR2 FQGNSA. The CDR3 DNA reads TGTGCCAGCAGCTCCCAAACGACTAGCGGGGGGGCAAATGAGCAGTTCTTC. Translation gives CASSSQTTSGGANEQFF.

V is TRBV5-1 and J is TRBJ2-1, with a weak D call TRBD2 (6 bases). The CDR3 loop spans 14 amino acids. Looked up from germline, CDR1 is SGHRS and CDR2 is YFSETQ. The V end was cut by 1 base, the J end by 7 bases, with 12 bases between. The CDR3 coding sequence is TGCGCCAGCAGCTTGAACCGGGGGAGTAATGAGCAGTTCTTC. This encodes CASSLNRGSNEQFF.

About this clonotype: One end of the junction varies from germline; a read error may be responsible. In DNA, the CDR3 is TGTGCCATCAGTGAGCCCGGGACTAGCGTCAGATTT. Translating it yields CAISEPGTSVRF. The V and J genes are TRBV10-3 and TRBJ2-3, with TRBD2 identical over 10 bases. Germline V lookup: CDR1 ENHRY, CDR2 SYGVKD. The CDR3 has 12 amino acids.

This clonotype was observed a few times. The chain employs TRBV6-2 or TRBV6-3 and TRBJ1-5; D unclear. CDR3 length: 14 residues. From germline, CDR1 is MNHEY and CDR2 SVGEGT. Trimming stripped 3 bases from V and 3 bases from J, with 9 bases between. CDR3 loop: CASSYWADNQPQHF. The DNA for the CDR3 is TGTGCCAGCAGTTATTGGGCAGACAATCAGCCCCAGCATTTT.

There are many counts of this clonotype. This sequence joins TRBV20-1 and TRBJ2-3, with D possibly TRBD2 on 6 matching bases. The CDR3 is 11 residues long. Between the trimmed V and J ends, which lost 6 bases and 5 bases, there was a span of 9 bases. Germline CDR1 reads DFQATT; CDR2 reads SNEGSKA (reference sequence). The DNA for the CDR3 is TGCAGTGCACTCGGGGGAGATACGCAGTATTTT. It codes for CSALGGDTQYF.

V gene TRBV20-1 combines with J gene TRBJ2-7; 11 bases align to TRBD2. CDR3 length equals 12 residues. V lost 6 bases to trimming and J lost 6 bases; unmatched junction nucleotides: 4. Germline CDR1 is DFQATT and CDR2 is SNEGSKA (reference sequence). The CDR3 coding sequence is TGCAGTGCCCAGGGACTAGCGGTCGAGCAGTACTTC. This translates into CSAQGLAVEQYF.

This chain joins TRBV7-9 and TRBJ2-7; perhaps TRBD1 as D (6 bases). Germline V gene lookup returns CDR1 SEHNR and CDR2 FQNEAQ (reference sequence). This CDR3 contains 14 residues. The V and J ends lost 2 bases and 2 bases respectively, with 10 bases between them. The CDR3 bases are TGTGCCAGCAGCTTAATCGGACAGACCTACGAGCAGTACTTC. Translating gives CASSLIGQTYEQYF.

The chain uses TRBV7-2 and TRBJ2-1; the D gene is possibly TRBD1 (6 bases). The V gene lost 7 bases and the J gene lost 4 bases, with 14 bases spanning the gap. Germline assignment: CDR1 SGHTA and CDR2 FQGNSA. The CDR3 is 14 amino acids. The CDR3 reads CASTPGTKYNEQFF. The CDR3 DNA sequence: TGTGCCAGCACCCCCGGGACAAAGTACAATGAGCAGTTCTTC.

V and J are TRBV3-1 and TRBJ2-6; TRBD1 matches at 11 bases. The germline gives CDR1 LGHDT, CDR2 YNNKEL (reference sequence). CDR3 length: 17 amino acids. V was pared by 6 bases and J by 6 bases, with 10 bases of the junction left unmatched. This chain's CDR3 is CASRNLKGQGEANVLTF. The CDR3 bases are TGTGCCAGCAGGAACCTGAAGGGACAGGGGGAGGCCAACGTCCTGACTTTC.

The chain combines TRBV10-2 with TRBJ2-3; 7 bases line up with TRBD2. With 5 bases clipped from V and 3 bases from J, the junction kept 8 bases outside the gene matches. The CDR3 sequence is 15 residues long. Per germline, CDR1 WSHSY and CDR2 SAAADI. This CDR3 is CASSPYGGGTDTQYF. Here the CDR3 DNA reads TGCGCCAGCAGTCCATATGGGGGGGGGACAGATACGCAGTATTTT.

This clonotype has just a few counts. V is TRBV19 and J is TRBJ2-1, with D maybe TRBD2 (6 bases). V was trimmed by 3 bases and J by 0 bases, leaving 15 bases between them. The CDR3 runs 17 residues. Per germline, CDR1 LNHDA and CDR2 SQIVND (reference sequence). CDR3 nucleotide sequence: TGTGCCAGTAGTATCAGCGGGTCCATTTACTCCTACAATGAGCAGTTCTTC. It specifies CASSISGSIYSYNEQFF.

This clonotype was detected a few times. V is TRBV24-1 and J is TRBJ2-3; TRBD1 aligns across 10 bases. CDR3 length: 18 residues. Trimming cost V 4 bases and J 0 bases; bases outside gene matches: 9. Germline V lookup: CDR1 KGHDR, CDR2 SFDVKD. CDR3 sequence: CATSDLDRGTSSTDTQYF. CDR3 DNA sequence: TGTGCCACCAGTGACCTGGACAGGGGGACGTCTAGCACAGATACGCAGTATTTT.

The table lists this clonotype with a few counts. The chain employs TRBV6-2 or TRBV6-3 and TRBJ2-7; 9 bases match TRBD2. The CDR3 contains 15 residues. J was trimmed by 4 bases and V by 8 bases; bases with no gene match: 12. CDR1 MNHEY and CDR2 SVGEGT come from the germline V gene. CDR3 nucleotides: TGTGCCAGCGGAACCATAGCGGGGGACTATTACGAGCAGTACTTC. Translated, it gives CASGTIAGDYYEQYF.

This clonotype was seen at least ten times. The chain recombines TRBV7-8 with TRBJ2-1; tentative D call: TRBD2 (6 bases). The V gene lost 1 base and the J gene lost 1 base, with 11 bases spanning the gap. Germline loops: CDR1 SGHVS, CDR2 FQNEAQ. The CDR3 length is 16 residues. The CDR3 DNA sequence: TGTGCCAGCAGCTTAGGCTTGGGGGGATCCTACAATGAGCAGTTCTTC. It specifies CASSLGLGGSYNEQFF.

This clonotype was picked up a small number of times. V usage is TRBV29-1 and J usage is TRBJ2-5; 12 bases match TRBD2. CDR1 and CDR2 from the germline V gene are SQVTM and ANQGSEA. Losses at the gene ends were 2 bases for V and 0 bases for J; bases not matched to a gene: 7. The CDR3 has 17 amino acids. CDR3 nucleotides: TGCAGCGTTGAACCGGGCGGGACTAGCGGGTACCAAGAGACCCAGTACTTC. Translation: CSVEPGGTSGYQETQYF.

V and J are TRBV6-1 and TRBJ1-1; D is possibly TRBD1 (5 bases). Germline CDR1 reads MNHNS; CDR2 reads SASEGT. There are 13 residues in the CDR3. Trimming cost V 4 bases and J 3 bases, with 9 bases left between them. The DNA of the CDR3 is TGTGCCAGCAGTGTCAGGGCCGACACTGAAGCTTTCTTT. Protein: CASSVRADTEAFF.

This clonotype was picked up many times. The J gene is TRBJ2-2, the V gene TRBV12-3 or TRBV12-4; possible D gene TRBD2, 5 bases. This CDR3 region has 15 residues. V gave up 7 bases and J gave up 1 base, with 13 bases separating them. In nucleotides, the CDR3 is TGTGCCAGCATCCATTCTAGCCAGAACACCGGGGAGCTGTTTTTT. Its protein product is CASIHSSQNTGELFF.

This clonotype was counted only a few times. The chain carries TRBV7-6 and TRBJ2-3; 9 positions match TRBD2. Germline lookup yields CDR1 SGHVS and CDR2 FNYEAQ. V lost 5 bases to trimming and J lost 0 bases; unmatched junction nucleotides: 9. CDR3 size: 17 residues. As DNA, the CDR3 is TGTGCCAGCAGCCAACTATTACTAGCGGGTAGCACAGATACGCAGTATTTT. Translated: CASSQLLLAGSTDTQYF. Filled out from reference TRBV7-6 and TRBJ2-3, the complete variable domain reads GAGVSQSPRYKVTKRGQDVALRCDPISGHVSLYWYRQALGQGPEFLTYFNYEAQQDKSGLPNDRFSAERPEGSISTLTIQRTEQRDSAMYRCASSQLLLAGSTDTQYFGPGTRLTVL.

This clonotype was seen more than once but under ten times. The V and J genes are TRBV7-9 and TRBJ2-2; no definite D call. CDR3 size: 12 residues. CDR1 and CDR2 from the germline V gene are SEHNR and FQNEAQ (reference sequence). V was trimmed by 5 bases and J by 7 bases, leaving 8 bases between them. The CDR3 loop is CASSIKGGELFF. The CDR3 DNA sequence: TGTGCCAGCAGCATAAAGGGCGGGGAGCTGTTTTTT.

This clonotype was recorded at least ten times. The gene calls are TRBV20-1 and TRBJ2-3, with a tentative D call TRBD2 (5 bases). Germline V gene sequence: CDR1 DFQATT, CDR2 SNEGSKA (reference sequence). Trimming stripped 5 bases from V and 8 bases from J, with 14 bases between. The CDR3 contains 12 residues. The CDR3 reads CSAFSGKGTQYF. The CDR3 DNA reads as TGCAGTGCTTTTTCCGGGAAGGGTACGCAGTATTTT.

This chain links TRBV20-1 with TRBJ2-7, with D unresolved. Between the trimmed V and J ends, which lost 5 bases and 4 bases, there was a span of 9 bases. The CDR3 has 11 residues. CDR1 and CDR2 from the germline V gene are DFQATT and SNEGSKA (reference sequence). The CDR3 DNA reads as TGCAGTGCTTCCGGGCGGTACGAGCAGTACTTC. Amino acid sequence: CSASGRYEQYF.

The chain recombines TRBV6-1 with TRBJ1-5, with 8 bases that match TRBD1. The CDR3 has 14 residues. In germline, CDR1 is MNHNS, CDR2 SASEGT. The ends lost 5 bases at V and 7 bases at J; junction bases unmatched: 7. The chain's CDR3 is CASSMDRVNQPQHF. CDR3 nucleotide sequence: TGTGCCAGCAGTATGGACAGGGTAAACCAGCCCCAGCATTTT.

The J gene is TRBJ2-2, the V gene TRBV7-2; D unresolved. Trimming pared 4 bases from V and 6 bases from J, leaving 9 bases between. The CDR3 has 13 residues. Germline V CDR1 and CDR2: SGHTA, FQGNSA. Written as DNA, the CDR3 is TGTGCCAGCAGCTCACTCGAACCCGGGGAGCTGTTTTTT. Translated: CASSSLEPGELFF.

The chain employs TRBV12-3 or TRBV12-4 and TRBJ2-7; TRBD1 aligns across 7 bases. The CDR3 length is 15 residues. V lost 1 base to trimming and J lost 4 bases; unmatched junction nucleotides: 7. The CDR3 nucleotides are TGTGCCAGCAGTTTAGTAGCCGGGACAGAATACGAGCAGTACTTC. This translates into CASSLVAGTEYEQYF.